The next 5 T cell receptor beta chains were all read from a single sample in a study of blood T cells in healthy people across ages. Primers used in a second PCR of about 7 to 11 cycles were a sample-barcoded 5' primer and a J-beta primer mix. MiXCR, run by TCRdb on the 5' RACE reads, gives a single entry per CDR3 protein. The sample yields some 1.7 million distinct CDR3 sequences, 28% seen once. Sequencing was performed on blood. Receptor source: a woman in her twenties or thirties in good health.

The genes are TRBV5-1 and TRBJ2-3, with D tentatively TRBD2 (5 bases). The CDR3 contains 14 residues. Trimming pared 4 bases from V and 4 bases from J, leaving 13 bases between. The germline V gene has CDR1 SGHRS and CDR2 YFSETQ. CDR3: CASSLGLISDTQYF. As DNA, the CDR3 is TGCGCCAGCAGCCTAGGACTGATTTCAGATACGCAGTATTTT.

This clonotype was picked up many times. The chain combines TRBV7-2 with TRBJ2-7; D is tentatively TRBD1 or TRBD2 (6 bases each). This CDR3 spans 14 amino acids. Trimming pared 5 bases from V and 4 bases from J, leaving 15 bases between. The V gene's germline CDR1 is SGHTA and CDR2 FQGNSA. The CDR3 sequence: CASSQSGGQYEQYF. The CDR3 DNA is TGTGCCAGCAGCCAGAGTGGGGGGCAATACGAGCAGTACTTC.

This sequence joins TRBV12-3 or TRBV12-4 and TRBJ2-3; maybe TRBD1 (5 bases). Between the trimmed V and J ends, which lost 6 bases and 1 base, there was a span of 14 bases. CDR3 size: 15 residues. The chain's CDR3 is CASSLYRLRTDTQYF. CDR3 DNA sequence: TGTGCCAGCAGCCTTTACAGGTTGCGCACAGATACGCAGTATTTT.

A few counts support this clonotype. The chain employs TRBV29-1 and TRBJ1-2; D may be TRBD1 (6 bases). CDR3 length: 13 amino acids. Germline V gives CDR1 SQVTM, CDR2 ANQGSEA. Trimming pared 6 bases from V and 4 bases from J, leaving 15 bases between. As DNA, the CDR3 is TGCAGCGTCGGAGGGGGGCAGTCCTATGGCTACACCTTC. It codes for CSVGGGQSYGYTF. Filled out from reference TRBV29-1 and TRBJ1-2, the complete variable domain reads SAVISQKPSRDICQRGTSLTIQCQVDSQVTMMFWYRQQPGQSLTLIATANQGSEATYESGFVIDKFPISRPNLTFSTLTVSNMSPEDSSIYLCSVGGGQSYGYTFGSGTRLTVV.

The J gene is TRBJ1-6, the V gene TRBV10-3; D remains ambiguous. Germline assignment: CDR1 ENHRY and CDR2 SYGVKD. The germline V and J ends were trimmed by 2 bases and 14 bases, with 10 bases remaining between them. The CDR3 is 12 amino acids. CDR3 loop: CAISEQFLALHF. The CDR3, as DNA: TGTGCCATCAGTGAGCAGTTCTTAGCCCTCCACTTT.